Following are 21 T cell receptor beta chains from one sample sequenced in a study of blood T cells in healthy people across ages. The use of a sample-barcoded 5' primer and a J-beta primer mix characterized a second PCR of roughly 6 to 11 cycles. TCRdb independently ran MiXCR on the 5' RACE reads; one entry per CDR3 protein. The repertoire holds some 890,000 distinct CDR3 sequences, with around 29% as singletons. The sample was also linked to a second study, of T cells of mothers and their children.

Sequencing used blood. Receptors were obtained from a woman aged 40 to 55 in good health.

The sample holds a few counts of this clonotype. The chain combines TRBV9 with TRBJ2-3; TRBD1 is a possible D gene (6 bases). The CDR3 sequence is 17 residues long. From germline, CDR1 is SGDLS and CDR2 YYNGEE. Trimming took off 0 bases at V and 0 bases at J, with 14 bases between the two ends. CDR3 DNA sequence: TGTGCCAGCAGCGTAGGGGGCACAGGGTCTAGCACAGATACGCAGTATTTT. Amino acid sequence: CASSVGGTGSSTDTQYF.

This sequence joins TRBV7-3 and TRBJ2-3; 8 bases agree with TRBD1. V was pared by 6 bases and J by 1 base, with 6 bases of the junction left unmatched. Per germline, CDR1 SGHTA and CDR2 FQGTGA. The CDR3 spans 15 residues. The CDR3 DNA follows: TGTGCCAGCAGTCCGGACAGGGTGGGCACAGATACGCAGTATTTT. Its translation: CASSPDRVGTDTQYF.

There are a few counts of this clonotype. This chain connects TRBV7-9 to TRBJ2-1; 8 bases match TRBD1. The CDR3 contains 15 residues. CDR1 and CDR2 (germline): SEHNR, FQNEAQ (reference sequence). V dropped 4 bases and J dropped 7; count of bases not matched to a gene: 9. The CDR3 sequence: CASSSLPTGANEQFF. CDR3 DNA sequence: TGTGCCAGCAGCTCGCTCCCGACAGGGGCAAATGAGCAGTTCTTC. The full variable domain, with the rest looked up from reference TRBV7-9 and TRBJ2-1, is DTGVSQNPRHKITKRGQNVTFRCDPISEHNRLYWYRQTLGQGPEFLTYFQNEAQLEKSRLLSDRFSAERPKGSFSTLEIQRTEQGDSAMYLCASSSLPTGANEQFFGPGTRLTVL.

The chain is built from TRBV10-3 and TRBJ2-7; 7 nucleotides agree with TRBD2. The better agreement between TRBJ2-5 and the DNA end casts doubt on the J call. Germline loops: CDR1 ENHRY, CDR2 SYGVKD. The CDR3 spans 13 residues. CDR3 sequence: CAVGGGVSETQYF. CDR3 coding DNA: TGTGCCGTCGGGGGAGGGGTCTCGGAGACCCAGTACTTC.

Many counts were recorded for this clonotype. This rearrangement joins TRBV20-1 to TRBJ1-2; unclear D gene. Germline V gene data show CDR1 as DFQATT and CDR2 as SNEGSKA (reference sequence). Trimming cost V 4 bases and J 1 base, with 16 bases left between them. This CDR3 has 15 residues. CDR3 loop: CSAMVSKAHNYGYTF. CDR3 in DNA: TGCAGTGCTATGGTGTCTAAGGCCCATAACTATGGCTACACCTTC.

The V and J genes are TRBV7-2 and TRBJ1-6; D remains ambiguous. V shed 6 bases and J shed 7 bases, with 13 bases lying between them. Germline V gene sequence: CDR1 SGHTA, CDR2 FQGNSA. This CDR3 is built from 14 residues. The CDR3 region is CASRENRGNSPLHF. Here the CDR3 DNA reads TGTGCCAGCAGGGAGAATCGAGGAAATTCACCCCTCCACTTT.

The rearrangement links TRBV4-3 to TRBJ1-2; TRBD1 might be the D (5 bases). The V and J ends lost 0 bases and 4 bases respectively, with 9 bases between them. CDR3 size: 14 residues. Per germline, CDR1 LGHNA and CDR2 YSLEER. CDR3 sequence: CASSQDATAYGYTF. CDR3 nucleotides: TGCGCCAGCAGCCAAGACGCGACAGCCTATGGCTACACCTTC.

V usage is TRBV6-5 and J usage is TRBJ2-1, with TRBD2 matching 10 bases. The end of the DNA is better explained by TRBJ2-7, so the J call may be wrong. Germline values: CDR1 MNHEY, CDR2 SVGAGI. This CDR3 contains 18 residues. The CDR3 spells CASSYRLAGESSYNEQYF. In nucleotides, the CDR3 is TGTGCCAGCAGTTACCGTCTAGCGGGGGAGAGCTCCTACAATGAGCAGTACTTC.

This clonotype has more than one count but fewer than ten. The chain is built from TRBV6-5 and TRBJ2-2; perhaps TRBD1 as D (6 bases). Trimming stripped 3 bases from V and 4 bases from J, with 9 bases between. This CDR3 region has 14 residues. Germline V gene sequence: CDR1 MNHEY, CDR2 SVGAGI. In DNA, the CDR3 is TGTGCCAGCAGTTATATCAGGGGCACCGGGGAGCTGTTTTTT. Translating it yields CASSYIRGTGELFF.

This clonotype was found many times. This chain connects TRBV20-1 to TRBJ1-2; maybe TRBD1 (5 bases). This CDR3 contains 13 residues. Germline loops: CDR1 DFQATT, CDR2 SNEGSKA (reference sequence). The V end lost 1 base, the J end lost 2 bases, and 8 bases lay between the germline ends. CDR3 sequence (DNA): TGCAGTGCTAGAGTACCAGGGAACTATGGCTACACCTTC. It encodes CSARVPGNYGYTF.

A note on this clonotype: Possible read error: a much larger clone is one base away. The chain has TRBV20-1 and TRBJ2-1, with 7 bases lining up with TRBD2. The J segment lost 10 bases and the V segment lost 2 bases, leaving 17 bases of the junction unmatched. The CDR3 sequence is 16 residues long. The germline CDR1 and CDR2 sequences are DFQATT and SNEGSKA (reference sequence). CDR3 in DNA: TGCAGTGCTAGATCTACCCGGAGCGGGGATACCTACGAGCAGTTCTTC. It codes for CSARSTRSGDTYEQFF.

V is TRBV5-4 and J is TRBJ1-1; D not certain. Trimming took off 0 bases at V and 3 bases at J, with 15 bases between the two ends. Germline loops: CDR1 SGHNT, CDR2 YYREEE (reference sequence). CDR3 length: 16 amino acids. The CDR3 protein is CASSLAPTRTDTEAFF. CDR3 sequence (DNA): TGTGCCAGCAGCTTGGCCCCAACCAGGACGGACACTGAAGCTTTCTTT.

The gene calls are TRBV30 and TRBJ2-6, with D maybe TRBD2 (5 bases). Germline-derived CDR1 and CDR2 are GTSNPN and SVGIG (reference sequence). The CDR3 totals 14 residues. The germline V and J ends were trimmed by 1 base and 4 bases, with 8 bases remaining between them. The CDR3 bases are TGTGCCTGGAGTGCGGGGTCAGGGGCCAACGTCCTGACTTTC. It specifies CAWSAGSGANVLTF.

This clonotype was detected ten times or more. V usage is TRBV7-2 and J usage is TRBJ2-7, with TRBD1 matching over 10 bases. This CDR3 contains 17 residues. Unmatched junction bases numbered 8, after V lost 1 base and J lost 2 bases. Germline V lookup: CDR1 SGHTA, CDR2 FQGNSA. CDR3 in DNA: TGTGCCAGCAGCTTAGTATCGGGGACAGGGGTCCCCTACGAGCAGTACTTC. Translated, it gives CASSLVSGTGVPYEQYF.

This clonotype has more than one count but fewer than ten. The V and J genes are TRBV19 and TRBJ2-1, with TRBD2 identical over 7 bases. Germline loops: CDR1 LNHDA, CDR2 SQIVND (reference sequence). Trimming cost V 3 bases and J 5 bases; bases outside gene matches: 7. The CDR3 consists of 15 residues. CDR3 bases: TGTGCCAGTAGTATTGGCAGCGGGGCCAACAATGAGCAGTTCTTC. This sequence encodes CASSIGSGANNEQFF.

This clonotype was seen more than once but under ten times. The genes are TRBV5-1 and TRBJ1-5; the D is unclear. The CDR3 has 15 residues. Germline-derived CDR1 and CDR2 are SGHRS and YFSETQ. V was trimmed by 0 bases and J by 2 bases, leaving 9 bases between them. CDR3 DNA sequence: TGCGCCAGCAGCTTGGGTTTGACGGGCAATCAGCCCCAGCATTTT. Amino acids: CASSLGLTGNQPQHF. The full variable domain, in which reference TRBV5-1 and TRBJ1-5 provide the parts outside the CDR3, is KAGVTQTPRYLIKTRGQQVTLSCSPISGHRSVSWYQQTPGQGLQFLFEYFSETQRNKGNFPGRFSGRQFSNSRSEMNVSTLELGDSALYLCASSLGLTGNQPQHFGDGTRLSIL.

This chain connects TRBV7-2 to TRBJ2-4; no clear D gene. The CDR3 extends over 16 amino acids. Germline V gives CDR1 SGHTA, CDR2 FQGNSA. V gave up 1 base and J gave up 1 base, with 11 bases separating them. The CDR3 loop is CASSLGAGFAKNIQYF. The CDR3 coding sequence is TGTGCCAGCAGCTTAGGGGCAGGCTTTGCCAAAAACATTCAGTACTTC. Combining the CDR3 with reference TRBV7-2 and TRBJ2-4 gives the whole variable domain GAGVSQSPSNKVTEKGKDVELRCDPISGHTALYWYRQSLGQGLEFLIYFQGNSAPDKSGLPSDRFSAERTGGSVSTLTIQRTQQEDSAVYLCASSLGAGFAKNIQYFGAGTRLSVL.

This clonotype turned up a few times. This sequence joins TRBV9 and TRBJ1-1, with 7 bases fitting TRBD1. The CDR3 spans 14 residues. CDR1 is SGDLS, CDR2 YYNGEE, per germline. V lost 3 bases, J lost 6 bases, and 8 bases stayed unmatched. The CDR3 DNA reads as TGTGCCAGCAGCGCCCAGACAGGGTCGCCTGAAGCTTTCTTT. Amino acids: CASSAQTGSPEAFF. The variable domain in full, with the rest retrieved from reference TRBV9 and TRBJ1-1, is DSGVTQTPKHLITATGQRVTLRCSPRSGDLSVYWYQQSLDQGLQFLIQYYNGEERAKGNILERFSAQQFPDLHSELNLSSLELGDSALYFCASSAQTGSPEAFFGQGTRLTVV.

A note on this clonotype: Sequence at one end of the junction differs from germline and may be a read error. The gene calls are TRBV4-1 and TRBJ2-5, with 9 bases that match TRBD2. Looked up from germline, CDR1 is MGHRA and CDR2 is YSYEKL. The CDR3 has 16 amino acids. The CDR3 loop is CARSQERRGGRETQYF. CDR3 DNA sequence: TGCGCCCGCAGCCAAGAGAGGCGGGGGGGCCGTGAGACCCAGTACTTC.

Only a few counts were recorded for this clonotype. The chain is built from TRBV9 and TRBJ1-1; D is undetermined. The CDR3 totals 16 residues. V was shortened by 0 bases and J by 1 base, with 13 bases between the two germline ends. The V gene's germline CDR1 is SGDLS and CDR2 YYNGEE. This chain's CDR3 is CASSVGWGIKNTEAFF. The DNA for the CDR3 is TGTGCCAGCAGCGTAGGGTGGGGAATAAAGAACACTGAAGCTTTCTTT. Combining the CDR3 with reference TRBV9 and TRBJ1-1 gives the whole variable domain DSGVTQTPKHLITATGQRVTLRCSPRSGDLSVYWYQQSLDQGLQFLIQYYNGEERAKGNILERFSAQQFPDLHSELNLSSLELGDSALYFCASSVGWGIKNTEAFFGQGTRLTVV.

This clonotype was seen repeatedly, ten times or more. The gene calls are TRBV4-1 and TRBJ2-7, with 8 bases aligning to TRBD2. This CDR3 has 16 residues. Germline V gives CDR1 MGHRA, CDR2 YSYEKL. V lost 0 bases and J lost 3; bases outside the gene matches: 7. The CDR3 nucleotides read TGCGCCAGCAGCCAAGAAAGACGGGGGGGCATCTACGAGCAGTACTTC. Its translation: CASSQERRGGIYEQYF.